This entry lists 30 T cell receptor beta chains sequenced from one sample in a study of Tregs in tolerant kidney transplant recipients. Repertoires were generated with immunoSEQ multiplex PCR, while TCRdb's copy carries only in-frame clones and drops some. Altogether about 18,000 clones are present, around 82% being singletons, with the ten largest covering 2% to 2.5%. Sequences were obtained from Tregs from blood. These TCRs come from a human donor in good health.

The gene calls are TRBV15 and TRBJ2-3; TRBD1 agrees at 8 bases. The CDR3 loop spans 17 amino acids. Germline V gene sequence: CDR1 LNHNV, CDR2 YYDKDF (reference sequence). J lost 7 bases, V lost 0 bases, and 12 bases had no gene match. CDR3 bases: TGTGCCACCAGCAGAGAACTGACGGGACAGGCCTCTAATACGCAGTATTTT. Translated: CATSRELTGQASNTQYF. The whole variable domain, filled in from reference TRBV15 and TRBJ2-3, reads DAMVIQNPRYQVTQFGKPVTLSCSQTLNHNVMYWYQQKSSQAPKLLFHYYDKDFNNEADTPDNFQSRRPNTSFCFLDIRSPGLGDTAMYLCATSRELTGQASNTQYFGPGTRLTVL.

This chain joins TRBV7-3 and TRBJ2-1; TRBD2 matches at 7 bases. CDR1 and CDR2 from the germline V gene are SGHTA and FQGTGA. V trimming: 1 base; J trimming: 0 bases; junction bases outside the gene matches: 6. The CDR3 runs to 17 residues. For the CDR3, the DNA is TGTGCCAGCAGCTTAATAGCGGGCCCGAGCTCCTACAATGAGCAGTTCTTC. Translated, it gives CASSLIAGPSSYNEQFF.

The rearrangement links TRBV5-1 to TRBJ2-5, with TRBD2 matching 12 bases. The CDR3 is 15 amino acids. The V gene's germline CDR1 is SGHRS and CDR2 YFSETQ. The J segment lost 6 bases and the V segment lost 0 bases, leaving 3 bases of the junction unmatched. The CDR3 here is CASSLDLAGGKTQYF. DNA of the CDR3: TGCGCCAGCAGCTTGGATCTAGCGGGAGGGAAGACCCAGTACTTC.

This sequence joins TRBV14 and TRBJ2-2; TRBD2 agrees at 9 bases. Trimming removed 2 bases from V and 2 bases from J; junction bases left unmatched: 3. Germline V CDR1 and CDR2: SGHDN, FVKESK. There are 16 residues in the CDR3. This chain's CDR3 is CASSQRTSVNTGELFF. As DNA, the CDR3 is TGTGCCAGCAGCCAACGGACTAGCGTAAACACCGGGGAGCTGTTTTTT.

The rearrangement joins TRBV9 to TRBJ2-1, with no clear D. V shed 0 bases and J shed 9 bases, with 4 bases lying between them. The CDR3 length is 11 residues. Germline V gene sequence: CDR1 SGDLS, CDR2 YYNGEE. CDR3 sequence: CASSVGSEQFF. In DNA, the CDR3 is TGTGCCAGCAGCGTAGGCAGTGAGCAGTTCTTC.

The J gene is TRBJ2-7, the V gene TRBV18; a weak D match, TRBD1 (6 bases). Germline-derived CDR1 and CDR2 are KGHSH and LQKENI. V was clipped by 4 bases and J by 4 bases, with 20 bases between them. The CDR3 is made up of 16 amino acids. CDR3 in amino acids: CASSQRTVLVGYEQYF. CDR3 coding DNA: TGTGCCAGCTCACAAAGGACAGTTCTCGTGGGGTACGAGCAGTACTTC.

The V call is TRBV7-2, the J call TRBJ2-7, with D possibly being TRBD2 (5 bases). The CDR3 spans 13 residues. Germline CDR1 and CDR2: SGHTA and FQGNSA. V lost 8 bases and J 5 bases, leaving 16 bases between the germline ends. The CDR3 is CASGRGTLNEQYF. The CDR3 nucleotides read TGTGCCAGCGGCCGGGGTACCCTGAACGAGCAGTACTTC.

The gene calls are TRBV6-6 and TRBJ2-3; D ambiguous. The CDR3 sequence is 14 residues long. Germline loops: CDR1 MNHNY, CDR2 SVGAGI (reference sequence). V dropped 5 bases and J dropped 1 base, with 10 bases sitting between them. DNA of the CDR3: TGTGCCAGCAGTCCCTTTGGAGGCACAGATACGCAGTATTTT. It is translated as CASSPFGGTDTQYF.

This rearrangement joins TRBV9 to TRBJ2-5, with 7 bases matching TRBD1. The ends lost 2 bases at V and 5 bases at J; junction bases unmatched: 3. Germline loops: CDR1 SGDLS, CDR2 YYNGEE. This CDR3 is 13 amino acids long. CDR3 sequence reads: CASSVQGVETQYF. CDR3 bases: TGTGCCAGCAGCGTGCAGGGGGTCGAGACCCAGTACTTC.

This clone showed up just a few times. The chain joins TRBV19 to TRBJ1-1, with 7 bases matching TRBD1. The CDR3 totals 13 residues. Per germline, CDR1 LNHDA and CDR2 SQIVND (reference sequence). V gave up 10 bases and J gave up 6 bases; unmatched junction bases: 11. The CDR3 DNA reads TGTGCCACCGCGACAGGGAAATTTCCTGAAGCTTTCTTT. This gives the protein CATATGKFPEAFF.

The CDR3 protein is CASSPRLGYEQYF. The CDR3 coding sequence is TGTGCCAGCAGTCCTCGGCTGGGCTACGAGCAGTACTTC. This chain uses TRBV2 with TRBJ2-7; D gene ambiguous. Germline V gene lookup returns CDR1 SNHLY and CDR2 FYNNEI. This CDR3 is built from 13 residues. The V and J ends lost 5 bases and 3 bases respectively, with 11 bases between them. Looking up the rest from reference TRBV2 and TRBJ2-7 gives the full variable domain: EPEVTQTPSHQVTQMGQEVILRCVPISNHLYFYWYRQILGQKVEFLVSFYNNEISEKSEIFDDQFSVERPDGSNFTLKIRSTKLEDSAMYFCASSPRLGYEQYFGPGTRLTVT.

The V gene is TRBV30, the J gene TRBJ1-5; TRBD1 aligns across 9 bases. Trimming cost V 3 bases and J 6 bases; bases outside gene matches: 15. There are 17 residues in the CDR3. Germline loops: CDR1 GTSNPN, CDR2 SVGIG (reference sequence). CDR3 amino acids: CAWSRSGTGFFPQPQHF. As DNA, the CDR3 is TGTGCCTGGAGCCGATCCGGGACAGGGTTTTTCCCTCAGCCCCAGCATTTT.

In this sample, this clone turned up a few times. The rearrangement joins TRBV7-9 to TRBJ1-1, with D hard to call. CDR3 length equals 13 residues. The V end was cut by 5 bases, the J end by 5 bases, with 12 bases between. CDR1 and CDR2 from the germline V gene are SEHNR and FQNEAQ (reference sequence). CDR3 amino acids: CASSLQAGTEAFF. CDR3 nucleotide sequence: TGTGCCAGCAGCCTCCAGGCGGGGACTGAAGCTTTCTTT. Full variable domain (remainder filled in from reference TRBV7-9 and TRBJ1-1): DTGVSQNPRHKITKRGQNVTFRCDPISEHNRLYWYRQTLGQGPEFLTYFQNEAQLEKSRLLSDRFSAERPKGSFSTLEIQRTEQGDSAMYLCASSLQAGTEAFFGQGTRLTVV.

The chain carries TRBV7-3 and TRBJ2-5, with D perhaps matching TRBD1 (5 bases). Germline V gene data show CDR1 as SGHTA and CDR2 as FQGTGA. The CDR3 contains 13 residues. V was pared by 5 bases and J by 5 bases, with 12 bases between. The CDR3 spells CASSPQGGETQYF. The CDR3 coding sequence is TGTGCCAGCAGCCCGCAGGGCGGCGAGACCCAGTACTTC.

V gene TRBV29-1 combines with J gene TRBJ1-1, with D perhaps matching TRBD1 (5 bases). Trimming took off 6 bases at V and 2 bases at J, with 13 bases between the two ends. CDR3 length equals 13 residues. Germline values: CDR1 SQVTM, CDR2 ANQGSEA. In DNA form, the CDR3 reads TGCAGCGTACACCGGGACCCAAACACTGAAGCTTTCTTT. Translating gives CSVHRDPNTEAFF.

This clone appeared a few times. The chain combines TRBV7-2 with TRBJ1-1; D unclear. With 5 bases removed from V and 0 bases from J, the gap between germline ends came to 10 bases. The V gene's germline CDR1 is SGHTA and CDR2 FQGNSA. The CDR3 covers 14 residues. This CDR3 is CASSPGGMNTEAFF. CDR3 DNA sequence: TGTGCCAGCAGCCCGGGTGGCATGAACACTGAAGCTTTCTTT.

The rearrangement links TRBV29-1 to TRBJ2-3; D possibly corresponds to TRBD1 (6 bases). The CDR3 length is 14 residues. Germline CDR1 reads SQVTM; CDR2 reads ANQGSEA. V was clipped by 1 base and J by 0 bases, with 8 bases between them. The CDR3 DNA reads TGCAGCGTTGAAGGAGGGACAAGCACAGATACGCAGTATTTT. Encoded protein: CSVEGGTSTDTQYF.

This chain uses TRBV15 with TRBJ2-7; a weak D match, TRBD2 (5 bases). The CDR3 spans 17 residues. CDR1 is LNHNV and CDR2 is YYDKDF in the germline V gene (reference sequence). V lost 0 bases to trimming and J lost 0 bases, with 15 bases between them. The CDR3 bases are TGTGCCACCAGCAGAGATGGTTTAGCGCAGAGCTCCTACGAGCAGTACTTC. Its protein is CATSRDGLAQSSYEQYF.

V gene TRBV7-3 combines with J gene TRBJ2-2; TRBD2 aligns across 9 bases. V lost 6 bases, J lost 4 bases, and 6 bases stayed unmatched. Looked up from germline, CDR1 is SGHTA and CDR2 is FQGTGA. This CDR3 is built from 15 residues. CDR3 region: CASSSGGVGTGELFF. The CDR3 bases are TGTGCCAGCAGTAGCGGGGGAGTGGGCACCGGGGAGCTGTTTTTT.

V and J are TRBV19 and TRBJ1-1, with 9 nucleotides matching TRBD1. Germline V gene lookup returns CDR1 LNHDA and CDR2 SQIVND (reference sequence). After removal of 6 bases from V and 11 bases from J, the junction contained 10 bases not matched to a gene. The CDR3 is 13 residues long. DNA for the CDR3: TGTGCCAGTAGACCGGGACAGGGAGTACGGGCTTTCTTT. Amino acids: CASRPGQGVRAFF.

V usage is TRBV5-4 and J usage is TRBJ2-5; D remains unclear. The CDR3 has 13 residues. V lost 4 bases and J 1 base, leaving 8 bases between the germline ends. Per the germline V gene, CDR1 is SGHNT and CDR2 is YYREEE (reference sequence). In DNA form, the CDR3 reads TGTGCCAGCAGCCAGGACCTCCAAGAGACCCAGTACTTC. It encodes CASSQDLQETQYF.

V gene TRBV2 combines with J gene TRBJ2-2; 12 bases agree with TRBD2. Germline CDR1 and CDR2: SNHLY and FYNNEI. The V and J ends lost 8 bases and 7 bases, in that order; junction bases with no gene match: 5. There are 14 residues in the CDR3. Written as DNA, the CDR3 is TGTGCCAGCCGTCTAGCGGGAGGGAACGGGGAGCTGTTTTTT. The encoded protein is CASRLAGGNGELFF.

The chain links TRBV1 to TRBJ1-1; the DNA was not compared with TRBD1, the D call given in the table. TRBV1 is reported as a pseudogene. CDR3 length: 16 amino acids. The CDR3 sequence is CTSSQDRLKRNTEAFF. CDR3 DNA: TGCACCAGCAGCCAGGACAGGTTAAAAAGGAACACTGAAGCTTTCTTT.

This clone was found a few times. This sequence joins TRBV5-1 and TRBJ1-1; D is uncertain. The germline V gene encodes CDR1 SGHRS and CDR2 YFSETQ. V was shortened by 4 bases and J by 4 bases, with 17 bases between the two germline ends. There are 15 residues in the CDR3. CDR3 bases: TGCGCCAGCAGCCCGTCGACCCGGGCCGGCACTGAAGCTTTCTTT. Translating it yields CASSPSTRAGTEAFF.

The chain couples TRBV6-6 to TRBJ2-2, with 9 bases identical to TRBD1. There are 16 residues in the CDR3. CDR1 is MNHNY and CDR2 is SVGAGI in the germline V gene (reference sequence). Trimming removed 5 bases from V and 4 bases from J; junction bases left unmatched: 8. The CDR3 nucleotides are TGTGCCAGCAGTAAAACAGGGGGCGTAGGCACCGGGGAGCTGTTTTTT. As protein: CASSKTGGVGTGELFF.

The chain couples TRBV7-6 to TRBJ2-7; 9 bases are shared with TRBD1. Germline V CDR1 and CDR2: SGHVS, FNYEAQ. Unmatched junction bases numbered 12, after V lost 1 base and J lost 2 bases. The CDR3 is 18 residues long. The CDR3 is CASSLGGQGGDLTYEQYF. CDR3 nucleotide sequence: TGTGCCAGCAGCTTAGGGGGACAGGGAGGGGACCTGACCTACGAGCAGTACTTC.

This sequence joins TRBV9 and TRBJ2-2; D perhaps matches TRBD1 (6 bases). The germline V and J ends were trimmed by 4 bases and 2 bases, with 21 bases remaining between them. Germline V gene lookup returns CDR1 SGDLS and CDR2 YYNGEE. This CDR3 contains 18 residues. For the CDR3, the DNA is TGTGCCAGCAGCCCACAGGGATTCAACGAATTTAACACCGGGGAGCTGTTTTTT. Its translation: CASSPQGFNEFNTGELFF.

The V gene is TRBV30, the J gene TRBJ2-2; D is possibly TRBD2 (7 bases). V was shortened by 8 bases and J by 4 bases, with 23 bases between the two germline ends. This CDR3 has 16 amino acids. The germline V gene encodes CDR1 GTSNPN and CDR2 SVGIG (reference sequence). The CDR3 protein is CAGGGVGLDGTGELFF. Here the CDR3 DNA reads TGTGCCGGAGGGGGGGTTGGACTAGATGGCACCGGGGAGCTGTTTTTT.

This clone appeared a single time. The genes are TRBV10-3 and TRBJ2-7; D may be TRBD2 (5 bases). CDR3 length equals 12 residues. The V and J ends lost 0 bases and 6 bases respectively, with 6 bases between them. In germline, CDR1 is ENHRY, CDR2 SYGVKD. CDR3 residues: CAISESAGEQYF. The CDR3 region has the DNA TGTGCCATCAGTGAGTCTGCGGGCGAGCAGTACTTC.

This clone was recorded only once. The chain couples TRBV19 to TRBJ2-5; possible D gene TRBD2, 5 bases. CDR3 length: 13 amino acids. Deletions cut 9 bases from V and 3 bases from J, with 14 bases between. Germline CDR1 is LNHDA and CDR2 is SQIVND (reference sequence). The CDR3 sequence: CASARMREETQYF. Written as DNA, the CDR3 is TGTGCCAGCGCCCGGATGCGGGAAGAGACCCAGTACTTC.